The present T cell receptor (beta chain) was sequenced within a study of somatic mutations in cytotoxic T cells in rheumatoid arthritis. The study's findings and limits: Patients with rheumatoid arthritis, but not healthy controls, had CD8+ clonality that increased with age.

Per the original methods: The authors rarely found patient CD8+ clones larger than 1% matching published virus-specific TCRB sequences. Generated by immunoSEQ multiplex PCR, the TCRdb table keeps only in-frame clones and is missing some. The DNA was the basis for D and trimming; V, J and clone size are from that table. In the table there are roughly 5,000 clones, 70% to 80% of which are singletons. With regard to this clone: No antigen is known for it.

The V and J ends lost 3 bases and 8 bases respectively, with 17 bases between them. Germline CDR1 reads MDHEN; CDR2 reads SYDVKM. The CDR3 contains 15 residues. The rearrangement joins TRBV28 to TRBJ2-1, with D possibly TRBD2 on 7 matching bases. Sequences were obtained from CD8+ T cells sorted from blood. The source of this sequence is an adult with rheumatoid arthritis. Here the CDR3 reads CASSLGGGLWDEQFF. Written as DNA, the CDR3 is TGTGCCAGCAGTTTGGGCGGGGGCCTATGGGATGAGCAGTTCTTC.